This T cell receptor (beta chain) comes out of a study of shared clonotypes between healthy human individuals. Study results and limitations: In contrast to clonotypes shared by all four donors, non-shared clonotypes had lower generation probabilities.

Of note for this clone: The antigen is not known.

The authors split each subset's genomic DNA evenly across several immunoSEQ plates. In replicate PCRs of sorted subsets, roughly 210 ng DNA, approximately 32,000 T cell genomes, was used. Clones were read by immunoSEQ multiplex PCR, and TCRdb kept only the in-frame ones, dropping some. The data show about 1.5 million clones, roughly 98% seen once. From germline, CDR1 is MDHEN and CDR2 SYDVKM. The CDR3 is 14 residues long. V dropped 1 base and J dropped 6 bases, with 10 bases sitting between them. V gene TRBV28 combines with J gene TRBJ1-5, with a weak D call TRBD1 (6 bases). This clonotype originated in a young man in good health. Sequenced: naive CD4+ T cells sorted from blood. Subset in this sample: CD45RA+ positively selected. This chain's CDR3 is CASSLSPGAQPQHF. In nucleotides, the CDR3 is TGTGCCAGCAGTTTATCCCCAGGGGCTCAGCCCCAGCATTTT.